This TCR beta chain was found in a study of T cell responses to AZD1222 COVID-19 vaccine. This clone came up once. Its antigen is unknown. This CDR3 is also generated by other DNA sequences in the sample. Method: immunoSEQ multiplex PCR; TCRdb's copy keeps in-frame clones and lacks some. The sample holds about 120,000 clones; roughly 89% are singletons and the top ten take 12%. Germline V lookup: CDR1 SQVTM, CDR2 ANQGSEA. V was cut by 4 bases and J by 5 bases, with 11 bases left in between. The CDR3 sequence is 12 residues long. Points from the study as a whole: Recipients of AZD1222 seropositive at baseline numbered only 6 or 7. When two AZD1222 doses had been given, Spike-specific TCR breadth and depth rose. The sample set comprised mostly white British donors with more females, and clonal diversity was possibly underestimated.

This chain connects TRBV29-1 to TRBJ1-1; weak D call: TRBD1 (6 bases). Sequences were derived from peripheral blood, sampled on day 0 of AZD1222 vaccination. The sequence derives from an adult in good health. The CDR3 DNA follows: TGCAGCGTTGGAGGGGGAGGGACTGAAGCTTTCTTT. It is translated as CSVGGGGTEAFF.